Reported below is one T cell receptor beta chain. This table comes from immunoSEQ multiplex PCR, and its TCRdb copy is limited to in-frame clones, with some not included. The sample contains roughly 420,000 clones, around nine tenths of which appear only once. This sample is drawn from a study of blood T cell repertoires in COVID-19. Study overall: Acute and convalescent COVID-19 specimens originated in the United States, Italy and Spain. In each case, the material was cDNA or gDNA derived from T cells, B-cell-depleted T cells, or PBMCs.

Germline trimming cut 5 bases from V and 2 bases from J; bases unmatched to any gene: 4. Germline V gene sequence: CDR1 DFQATT, CDR2 SNEGSKA (reference sequence). This CDR3 is 13 amino acids long. All enrollees were roughly 18 to 100 years old and from some 24 US areas. Cohort allocation depended upon clinical history that participants reported. This chain joins TRBV20-1 and TRBJ1-1; 8 nucleotides match TRBD1. The origin of this receptor is a young woman with acute COVID-19. The sequenced sample was PBMCs or T cells enriched from blood (not recorded which). The CDR3 nucleotides are TGCAGTGCTGGTGACAGGGGAAACACTGAAGCTTTCTTT. The encoded protein is CSAGDRGNTEAFF.